These 25 T cell receptor beta chains share one sample of origin, sequenced in a study of cytomegalovirus exposure and HLA in healthy donors. Libraries were prepared by immunoSEQ multiplex PCR; TCRdb keeps only in-frame clonotypes and omits some of them. There are 90,000 or so clones in the sample; 85% occur only once, and 20% lies in the top ten. The sample taken for sequencing was PBMCs. These receptors were collected from a young man in good health and CMV-seropositive.

For the CDR3, the DNA is TGTGCCAGTAGTATTGGGACAGAAAATACAGATACGCAGTATTTT. This codes for CASSIGTENTDTQYF. The V gene is TRBV19, the J gene TRBJ2-3; 7 nucleotides agree with TRBD1. Unmatched junction bases numbered 6, after V lost 3 bases and J lost 3 bases. Germline V lookup: CDR1 LNHDA, CDR2 SQIVND (reference sequence). The CDR3 has 15 amino acids.

This clone was seen only once. The chain employs TRBV9 and TRBJ1-5, with D unresolved. V was clipped by 1 base and J by 7 bases, with 3 bases between them. Looked up from germline, CDR1 is SGDLS and CDR2 is YYNGEE. This CDR3 region has 11 residues. In DNA, the CDR3 is TGTGCCAGCAGCGTACGGCAGCCCCAGCATTTT. It specifies CASSVRQPQHF.

The chain recombines TRBV2 with TRBJ1-5; perhaps TRBD1 as D (5 bases). V was clipped by 6 bases and J by 3 bases, with 9 bases between them. In germline, CDR1 is SNHLY, CDR2 FYNNEI. The CDR3 runs to 13 residues. This CDR3 is CASRDRFNQPQHF. The CDR3 DNA reads as TGTGCCAGCAGAGACAGATTCAATCAGCCCCAGCATTTT.

The rearrangement joins TRBV18 to TRBJ2-3, with D perhaps TRBD2 (5 bases). Germline V gene data show CDR1 as KGHSH and CDR2 as LQKENI. CDR3 length equals 16 residues. Between the trimmed V and J ends, which lost 3 bases and 3 bases, there was a span of 16 bases. CDR3 loop: CASSPLAQTGTDTQYF. CDR3 nucleotides: TGTGCCAGCTCACCCCTAGCCCAGACGGGGACAGATACGCAGTATTTT.

V and J are TRBV30 and TRBJ2-5; 7 nucleotides match TRBD2. The germline V gene encodes CDR1 GTSNPN and CDR2 SVGIG (reference sequence). V was pared by 1 base and J by 1 base, with 6 bases of the junction left unmatched. The length of the CDR3 is 15 residues. The CDR3 bases are TGTGCCTGGAGTGAGATAGCGGGCTCCCAAGAGACCCAGTACTTC. Its protein is CAWSEIAGSQETQYF.

This chain links TRBV4-1 with TRBJ1-1, with 9 bases matching TRBD1. From germline, CDR1 is MGHRA and CDR2 YSYEKL. V dropped 3 bases and J dropped 6; count of bases not matched to a gene: 8. The CDR3 is 15 amino acids. DNA for the CDR3: TGCGCCAGCAGCCATCCCGGGACAGGGCTCCCTGAAGCTTTCTTT. This gives the protein CASSHPGTGLPEAFF.

V is TRBV18 and J is TRBJ2-5, with D tentatively TRBD2 (5 bases). Per germline, CDR1 KGHSH and CDR2 LQKENI. V was pared by 5 bases and J by 3 bases, with 16 bases between. CDR3 length equals 15 residues. CDR3 sequence (DNA): TGTGCCAGCTCAGCGGGCCCGGTGATGGAAGAGACCCAGTACTTC. Amino acids: CASSAGPVMEETQYF.

The rearrangement uses TRBV7-9 and TRBJ2-1; D is ambiguous. The ends were cut back, 5 bases at V and 10 bases at J, with 9 bases in the middle. The CDR3 is made up of 11 amino acids. The germline V gene has CDR1 SEHNR and CDR2 FQNEAQ (reference sequence). The CDR3 reads CASSQASEQFF. CDR3 sequence (DNA): TGTGCCAGCAGCCAAGCGTCGGAGCAGTTCTTC.

The chain is built from TRBV7-3 and TRBJ2-3, with D unresolved. Germline V lookup: CDR1 SGHTA, CDR2 FQGTGA. V gave up 1 base and J gave up 4 bases, with 9 bases separating them. The CDR3 is 14 residues long. The CDR3 coding sequence is TGTGCCAGCAGCTTAAACCAGGTCGCAGATACGCAGTATTTT. Translation: CASSLNQVADTQYF. The full variable domain, with the rest looked up from reference TRBV7-3 and TRBJ2-3, is GAGVSQTPSNKVTEKGKYVELRCDPISGHTALYWYRQSLGQGPEFLIYFQGTGAADDSGLPNDRFFAVRPEGSVSTLKIQRTERGDSAVYLCASSLNQVADTQYFGPGTRLTVL.

The CDR3 coding sequence is TGCGCCAGCAGCCCATTACTCGGGATTTTGGGGAGGTACGAGCAGTACTTC. This sequence encodes CASSPLLGILGRYEQYF. The chain combines TRBV5-1 with TRBJ2-7, with D tentatively TRBD2 (6 bases). CDR1 is SGHRS, CDR2 YFSETQ, per germline. Trimming removed 4 bases at V and 4 bases at J, with 24 bases between. This CDR3 has 17 amino acids.

The J gene is TRBJ1-2, the V gene TRBV5-6; 8 nucleotides line up with TRBD1. The CDR3 length is 13 residues. CDR1 and CDR2 (germline): SGHDT, YYEEEE. V was clipped by 5 bases and J by 5 bases; unmatched bases: 5. CDR3 sequence reads: CASSPDRGYGYTF. The DNA for the CDR3 is TGTGCCAGCAGTCCCGACAGGGGTTATGGCTACACCTTC.

J is TRBJ1-2 and V is TRBV29-1, with TRBD1 identical over 9 bases. CDR3 size: 14 residues. CDR1 is SQVTM and CDR2 is ANQGSEA in the germline V gene. The V segment lost 7 bases and the J segment 2 bases; nucleotides outside the gene matches: 8. The CDR3 here is CSAPTGGLNYGYTF. The CDR3 coding sequence is TGCAGCGCCCCGACAGGGGGTCTCAACTATGGCTACACCTTC.

The V gene is TRBV2, the J gene TRBJ2-5; 8 bases map to TRBD1. CDR3 length: 15 amino acids. With 5 bases clipped from V and 2 bases from J, the junction kept 7 bases outside the gene matches. Germline loops: CDR1 SNHLY, CDR2 FYNNEI. This CDR3 reads CASSRGQASQETQYF. CDR3 bases: TGTGCCAGCAGTAGGGGACAGGCTTCTCAAGAGACCCAGTACTTC. The full variable domain, completed using reference TRBV2 and TRBJ2-5, is EPEVTQTPSHQVTQMGQEVILRCVPISNHLYFYWYRQILGQKVEFLVSFYNNEISEKSEIFDDQFSVERPDGSNFTLKIRSTKLEDSAMYFCASSRGQASQETQYFGPGTRLLVL.

CDR3 protein: CASSPVIRERSGELFF. For the CDR3, the DNA is TGCGCCAGCAGCCCCGTCATACGGGAGCGAAGCGGGGAGCTGTTTTTT. The rearrangement links TRBV4-1 to TRBJ2-2; tentatively, D is TRBD2 (6 bases). This CDR3 region has 16 residues. Germline assignment: CDR1 MGHRA and CDR2 YSYEKL. Trimming removed 4 bases at V and 7 bases at J, with 19 bases between.

This rearrangement joins TRBV27 to TRBJ1-1; no clear D gene. The length of the CDR3 is 13 residues. V shed 6 bases and J shed 6 bases, with 14 bases lying between them. Germline V lookup: CDR1 MNHEY, CDR2 SMNVEV (reference sequence). This CDR3 reads CASREGRSSEAFF. Here the CDR3 DNA reads TGTGCCAGCAGGGAGGGAAGGAGTTCTGAAGCTTTCTTT.

Written as DNA, the CDR3 is TGTGCCAGCAGCTCCTCAGGTTTTTTGGCCCAGAACACTGAAGCTTTCTTT. Protein: CASSSSGFLAQNTEAFF. The V gene is TRBV7-3, the J gene TRBJ1-1, with D hard to call. CDR3 length: 17 amino acids. Germline V gene data show CDR1 as SGHTA and CDR2 as FQGTGA. The V end lost 4 bases, the J end lost 1 base, and 19 bases lay between the germline ends.

This clone was detected a few times. The chain uses TRBV7-9 and TRBJ1-1; 7 bases agree with TRBD1. Germline V CDR1 and CDR2: SEHNR, FQNEAQ (reference sequence). With 4 bases clipped from V and 2 bases from J, the junction kept 13 bases outside the gene matches. The length of the CDR3 is 17 residues. The CDR3 is CASSSLPTGRSNTEAFF. As DNA, the CDR3 is TGTGCCAGCAGCTCCCTCCCGACAGGGCGTTCAAACACTGAAGCTTTCTTT.

This clone was found once. The J gene is TRBJ1-2, the V gene TRBV4-1; TRBD1 is a possible D gene (5 bases). The CDR3 consists of 16 residues. The germline gives CDR1 MGHRA, CDR2 YSYEKL. Trimming cost V 1 base and J 8 bases, with 20 bases left between them. The CDR3 is CASSQGSGEYKRGYTF. DNA for the CDR3: TGCGCCAGCAGCCAAGGATCGGGGGAGTACAAGCGAGGCTACACCTTC.

V gene TRBV6-5 combines with J gene TRBJ2-1; D perhaps matches TRBD2 (5 bases). The length of the CDR3 is 13 residues. Looked up from germline, CDR1 is MNHEY and CDR2 is SVGAGI. V shed 2 bases and J shed 7 bases, with 9 bases lying between them. CDR3 protein: CASSYEGRNEQFF. CDR3 sequence (DNA): TGTGCCAGCAGTTACGAGGGCCGGAATGAGCAGTTCTTC.

DNA of the CDR3: TGTGCCAGCAGGACCTCCGGGACTTGGGACACTGAAGCTTTCTTT. It is translated as CASRTSGTWDTEAFF. This chain uses TRBV27 with TRBJ1-1; D possibly corresponds to TRBD1 (5 bases). CDR1 MNHEY and CDR2 SMNVEV come from the germline V gene (reference sequence). Trimming left V 6 bases short and J 3 bases short, with 17 bases between. The CDR3 has 15 residues.

CDR3 region: CASRLQGAHGYTF. CDR3 bases: TGTGCCAGCAGACTACAGGGGGCACATGGCTACACCTTC. V and J are TRBV27 and TRBJ1-2; TRBD1 aligns across 9 bases. Germline-derived CDR1 and CDR2 are MNHEY and SMNVEV (reference sequence). This CDR3 has 13 residues. V trimming: 6 bases; J trimming: 6 bases; junction bases outside the gene matches: 5.

The chain couples TRBV7-3 to TRBJ1-2; D gene ambiguous. This CDR3 contains 17 residues. Germline V gene lookup returns CDR1 SGHTA and CDR2 FQGTGA. V was cut by 5 bases and J by 0 bases, with 19 bases left in between. CDR3 loop: CASSPFNRGRANYGYTF. The CDR3 nucleotides read TGTGCCAGCAGCCCATTTAACCGGGGTAGAGCTAACTATGGCTACACCTTC.

V gene TRBV6-1 combines with J gene TRBJ1-1; perhaps TRBD1 as D (5 bases). V was shortened by 0 bases and J by 4 bases, with 9 bases between the two germline ends. CDR1 and CDR2 from the germline V gene are MNHNS and SASEGT. This CDR3 spans 14 amino acids. The CDR3 sequence is CASSEAGLGTEAFF. The CDR3 coding sequence is TGTGCCAGCAGTGAAGCGGGGCTGGGCACTGAAGCTTTCTTT.

J is TRBJ2-7 and V is TRBV6-5; 8 bases agree with TRBD1. CDR3 length equals 15 residues. The junction had 6 bases not matched to a gene; V was cut back by 2 bases and J by 3 bases. The germline gives CDR1 MNHEY, CDR2 SVGAGI. The CDR3 region is CASSYTTGVGYEQYF. The CDR3 DNA reads as TGTGCCAGCAGTTACACGACAGGGGTGGGCTACGAGCAGTACTTC.

The CDR3 DNA follows: TGTGCCTGGAGTGTACAGGGTTTCTACGAGCAGTACGTC. This codes for CAWSVQGFYEQYV. The chain uses TRBV30 and TRBJ2-7, with a weak D call TRBD1 (6 bases). The germline V gene has CDR1 GTSNPN and CDR2 SVGIG (reference sequence). V lost 0 bases and J lost 3, with 9 bases in between. The length of the CDR3 is 13 residues.